Detailed here is one TCR beta chain. Its antigen is currently unknown. The sample originates from a study of T cell repertoires in cytomegalovirus infection. Overall study: Selected CMV epitopes included recently identified HLA-C-restricted ones as well as well-studied HLA-B-restricted ones. Public TCR beta signatures indicated both CMV infection and matching HLA type. Whole-study findings and limits: Identification of carriers of CMV plus the relevant HLA was performed using cumulative public TCR beta family frequency.

TCRdb fed the reads into MiXCR, producing one record per CDR3 protein. The sample gives about 340,000 distinct CDR3 sequences, around 29% of which show up once; 15% to 20% is in the top ten. Germline CDR1 MDHEN, CDR2 SYDVKM. V dropped 6 bases and J dropped 5; count of bases not matched to a gene: 9. The CDR3 spans 15 residues. The material sequenced was cultured PBMCs, taken from culture after CMV antigen stimulation. V and J are TRBV28 and TRBJ2-5, with 10 bases matching TRBD1. This receptor was taken from a human donor in good health (CMV status not recorded). Some clones in this sample may be carry-over from other donors' samples. The CDR3 is CASSPGTGDWETQYF. In DNA form, the CDR3 reads TGTGCCAGCAGCCCCGGGACAGGGGATTGGGAGACCCAGTACTTC.